This T cell receptor beta chain emerged from a study of T cells in Graves' hyperthyroidism and ophthalmopathy. From RNA transcripts, TCR beta CDR3 regions were amplified. HTBI primers were employed in a first-round RT-PCR of the TCR CDR3. TCRdb independently ran MiXCR on the multiplex PCR reads; one entry per CDR3 protein. The sample contains almost 500,000 distinct CDR3 sequences, less than 25% of which appear only once. The CDR3 contains 17 residues. Deletions cut 3 bases from V and 1 base from J, with 16 bases between. This clonotype has a count of ten or more. The source of this sequence is a woman aged 65 to 85 with Graves' ophthalmopathy. This chain uses TRBV12-3 or TRBV12-4 with TRBJ1-5; D is perhaps TRBD1 (5 bases). The sequenced sample consisted of blood. In DNA form, the CDR3 reads TGTGCCAGCAGTTTTAGACCGACGGGGGTAAGCAATCAGCCCCAGCATTTT. This gives the protein CASSFRPTGVSNQPQHF.